This T cell receptor beta chain was observed in a study of CD8+CD57+ T cells in acquired aplastic anemia (dated by TCRdb to the late 2010s). For the wider study: A mean of approximately 3 ug of DNA, ranging from roughly 0.19 to 27.4 ug, was extracted from sorted CD4+ and CD8+ cells. CD8+CD57+ expansion was defined as frequency above the mean frequency observed in healthy subjects.

Genomic DNA was used as template for profiling of TCR beta VDJ combinations and CDR3 sequences. An Illumina HiSeq 2000 was used for TCR repertoire sequencing. On the study's bioinformatics: Repertoires were assessed using TRBV/TRBJ rearrangement plots, CDR3 size and DJ length profiles, and Simpson's diversity index. The immunodominant clone was defined as the most abundant DNA sequence in deep sequencing data. CDR3 amino acid sequences were screened for sharing across subjects and compared with published repertoires and the VDJdb database. TCRdb trimmed the raw reads at Q25, called clones with MiXCR and kept productive beta chains. Rows are unified per CDR3 protein, each entry keeping the most common DNA and genes. These V and J calls originate from TCRdb's pipeline instead of the authors' own analysis. This sample is represented by 95,000 to 150,000 distinct CDR3 sequences; 50% to 60% of them were singletons. The leading ten clones occupy around 27% of the sample.

Looking up the germline V gene (reference sequence) yields CDR1 LNHDA and CDR2 SQIVND. From its cysteine to its phenylalanine, the CDR3 spans 14 amino acids. Just CDR3 DNA is preserved here, 42 bases in frame from base 1. V was cut back by 8 bases and J by 4 bases, leaving a gap of 17 bases between them. Patients chosen for sequencing had shown expansion of CD8+CD57+ cells by flow cytometry. Severe acquired aplastic anemia was diagnosed in all patients according to International Study of Aplastic Anemia and Agranulocytosis and Camitta criteria. Patients had received no therapy at the time of blood sampling. TCR repertoires of sorted CD4+ and CD8+ blood T cells from severe aplastic anemia patients and healthy subjects were deep-sequenced in the study. In the USA, patient enrollment took place under clinicaltrials.gov protocols 00001620, 01623167, 00001397, 00071045, 00081523 and 00961064. Ficoll-Paque density gradient centrifugation was used to isolate peripheral blood mononuclear cells. Before DNA extraction, CD4+ and CD8+ T cells were sorted with FACS or magnetic beads.

This clonotype was seen at least ten times. Its antigen remains unidentified. Base-call qualities are not available, and no considerably larger clone is one nucleotide away. Results the study describes overall, beyond this receptor: Between patients and healthy controls, no significant difference in CD8+ Simpson's diversity was found (P=0.060). Although 25 to 30 CD8+ CDR3 sequences were shared by patients and controls, these sequences appeared highly expressed in patients and within the immunodominant clones of patients.

The material sequenced was sorted CD4+, CD8+, or CD8+CD57+ T cells (not recorded which) from PBMCs. The receptor chain draws on TRBV19 and TRBJ1-2; matching of 5 bases hints at TRBD1 as the D gene. This TCR was recovered from a human donor with aplastic anemia. The CDR3 region: CASYGQGRVYGYTF. The base sequence is TGTGCCAGTTATGGTCAGGGTAGGGTCTATGGCTACACCTTC.